One and the same sample provided the 28 T cell receptor beta chains below, sequenced in a study of OX40 agonist ivuxolimab in advanced cancers. Sequencing used immunoSEQ multiplex PCR; TCRdb keeps in-frame clones, though not all of them. The table includes approximately 100,000 clones, roughly 87% detected once. This sample comprised CD4+ or CD8+ T cells sorted from blood, obtained in a trial of the OX40 agonist ivuxolimab. Every receptor here comes from an adult with an advanced solid tumor such as melanoma, head and neck, liver or kidney cancer.

The sample holds one count of this clone. This rearrangement joins TRBV7-2 to TRBJ2-7, with 12 bases matching TRBD2. V was clipped by 5 bases and J by 2 bases; unmatched bases: 1. There are 14 residues in the CDR3. The germline gives CDR1 SGHTA, CDR2 FQGNSA. The CDR3 DNA follows: TGTGCCAGCAGCACTAGCGGGGGGACCTACGAGCAGTACTTC. It encodes CASSTSGGTYEQYF.

This rearrangement joins TRBV7-2 to TRBJ2-2; the D is unclear. The germline V and J ends were trimmed by 6 bases and 1 base, with 12 bases remaining between them. There are 15 residues in the CDR3. Germline V gives CDR1 SGHTA, CDR2 FQGNSA. The CDR3 bases are TGTGCCAGCAGATACCGGGCGGTGAACACCGGGGAGCTGTTTTTT. Amino acid sequence: CASRYRAVNTGELFF.

The chain couples TRBV7-3 to TRBJ2-2; 7 bases align to TRBD1. Germline V gene sequence: CDR1 SGHTA, CDR2 FQGTGA. The CDR3 is 16 amino acids. V shed 1 base and J 7 bases; nucleotides not matched to a gene: 9. The CDR3: CASSLNPGGLSGELFF. The CDR3 nucleotides are TGTGCCAGCAGCTTAAACCCAGGGGGATTAAGCGGGGAGCTGTTTTTT. Full variable domain (remainder filled in from reference TRBV7-3 and TRBJ2-2): GAGVSQTPSNKVTEKGKYVELRCDPISGHTALYWYRQSLGQGPEFLIYFQGTGAADDSGLPNDRFFAVRPEGSVSTLKIQRTERGDSAVYLCASSLNPGGLSGELFFGEGSRLTVL.

The chain carries TRBV7-8 and TRBJ2-7; perhaps TRBD1 as D (6 bases). Germline V lookup: CDR1 SGHVS, CDR2 FQNEAQ. This CDR3 has 14 residues. V was clipped by 3 bases and J by 6 bases, with 15 bases between them. The CDR3 loop is CASSLRTDSSEQYF. The CDR3 DNA follows: TGTGCCAGCAGCTTGAGGACAGACTCGAGCGAGCAGTACTTC.

V and J are TRBV19 and TRBJ2-7; 7 bases fit TRBD1. With 5 bases clipped from V and 0 bases from J, the junction kept 7 bases outside the gene matches. The germline V gene has CDR1 LNHDA and CDR2 SQIVND (reference sequence). The CDR3 length is 15 residues. The CDR3: CASSVTGWVSYEQYF. CDR3 in DNA: TGTGCCAGTAGTGTGACAGGGTGGGTCTCCTACGAGCAGTACTTC.

This clone has only one observation. This chain connects TRBV27 to TRBJ1-1, with TRBD1 identical over 7 bases. The CDR3 is 14 amino acids. CDR1 and CDR2 from the germline V gene are MNHEY and SMNVEV (reference sequence). The V gene end was trimmed by 6 bases and the J gene end by 5 bases; junction bases not matched to a gene: 9. The DNA of the CDR3 is TGTGCCAGCAGACCCAGACAGGGACGGACTGAAGCTTTCTTT. It specifies CASRPRQGRTEAFF.

The chain links TRBV5-4 to TRBJ2-7; 7 nucleotides line up with TRBD2. CDR1 and CDR2 (germline): SGHNT, YYREEE (reference sequence). This CDR3 spans 13 amino acids. V shed 4 bases and J 2 bases; nucleotides not matched to a gene: 3. The CDR3 nucleotides read TGTGCCAGCAGCCCGGCGGGGGCCTACGAGCAGTACTTC. Translated, it gives CASSPAGAYEQYF.

The chain joins TRBV5-1 to TRBJ2-2, with a possible D match to TRBD1 (5 bases). CDR3 size: 15 residues. Germline CDR1 SGHRS, CDR2 YFSETQ. V lost 6 bases to trimming and J lost 6 bases, with 18 bases between them. The CDR3 spells CASNPARVGAGELFF. In DNA, the CDR3 is TGCGCCAGCAACCCCGCCAGGGTAGGCGCCGGGGAGCTGTTTTTT.

A note on this clone: This sample also contains other DNA sequences that code for the same CDR3. This chain joins TRBV6-6 and TRBJ1-5; no reliable D call. This CDR3 has 14 residues. Germline V CDR1 and CDR2: MNHNY, SVGAGI (reference sequence). V was shortened by 0 bases and J by 1 base, with 4 bases between the two germline ends. The CDR3 nucleotides read TGTGCCAGCAGTTACTCGACCAGCAATCAGCCCCAGCATTTT. It yields the protein CASSYSTSNQPQHF.

This chain joins TRBV28 and TRBJ2-7, with D maybe TRBD1 (5 bases). Trimming took 4 bases from V and 0 from J, leaving 16 bases between them. Germline V gene data show CDR1 as MDHEN and CDR2 as SYDVKM. The CDR3 contains 16 residues. DNA for the CDR3: TGTGCCAGCAGTTCCCCCAGTGGGGCCCTCTCCTACGAGCAGTACTTC. Its translation is CASSSPSGALSYEQYF.

CDR3 DNA sequence: TGTGCCAGCAGCTTAGCGGGGGATCAGCCCCAGCATTTT. It encodes CASSLAGDQPQHF. This chain connects TRBV7-6 to TRBJ1-5; a weak D match, TRBD1 (5 bases). The CDR3 is made up of 13 amino acids. The V end was cut by 0 bases, the J end by 5 bases, with 5 bases between. Germline V gene lookup returns CDR1 SGHVS and CDR2 FNYEAQ.

A single count supports this clone. The chain links TRBV4-2 to TRBJ1-1; 11 nucleotides match TRBD1. Trimming removed 4 bases from V and 0 bases from J; junction bases left unmatched: 4. Per germline, CDR1 LGHNA and CDR2 YNFKEQ. The CDR3 is made up of 16 amino acids. The CDR3 loop reads CASSRGTGGMNTEAFF. For the CDR3, the DNA is TGTGCCAGCAGCCGAGGGACAGGGGGGATGAACACTGAAGCTTTCTTT.

This clone has a single count. The genes are TRBV5-1 and TRBJ2-7; possibly TRBD1 for D (5 bases). The ends were cut back, 1 base at V and 0 bases at J, with 17 bases in the middle. The CDR3 is 17 residues long. CDR1 and CDR2 from the germline V gene are SGHRS and YFSETQ. The CDR3 sequence is CASSLRQGTVFSYEQYF. Written as DNA, the CDR3 is TGCGCCAGCAGCTTGAGGCAGGGCACAGTCTTCTCCTACGAGCAGTACTTC.

The V gene is TRBV9, the J gene TRBJ1-2; perhaps TRBD1 as D (6 bases). CDR1 and CDR2 from the germline V gene are SGDLS and YYNGEE. The CDR3 covers 13 residues. The V gene lost 0 bases and the J gene lost 7 bases, with 10 bases spanning the gap. Written as DNA, the CDR3 is TGTGCCAGCAGCGTAGTGCAGGGGTTTGGCTACACCTTC. Protein product: CASSVVQGFGYTF.

The chain's CDR3 is CASSPRGSGGAGYEQYF. The DNA for the CDR3 is TGTGCCAGCAGCCCTCGGGGTAGCGGGGGGGCAGGATACGAGCAGTACTTC. V usage is TRBV28 and J usage is TRBJ2-7, with 11 bases matching TRBD2. V trimming: 6 bases; J trimming: 4 bases; junction bases outside the gene matches: 14. This CDR3 has 17 amino acids. CDR1 and CDR2 from the germline V gene are MDHEN and SYDVKM.

This rearrangement joins TRBV5-4 to TRBJ2-7; D possibly corresponds to TRBD1 (6 bases). Trimming removed 4 bases at V and 0 bases at J, with 11 bases between. Germline assignment: CDR1 SGHNT and CDR2 YYREEE (reference sequence). The CDR3 runs 14 residues. The CDR3 nucleotides read TGTGCCAGCAGCCGACAGGACTTCTCCTACGAGCAGTACTTC. This encodes CASSRQDFSYEQYF.

The chain couples TRBV5-1 to TRBJ1-1; tentatively, D is TRBD1 (5 bases). V was trimmed by 6 bases and J by 6 bases, leaving 18 bases between them. CDR3 length: 14 amino acids. In germline, CDR1 is SGHRS, CDR2 YFSETQ. The CDR3 spells CASTQSGREAEAFF. CDR3 bases: TGCGCCAGCACTCAGAGCGGCAGGGAAGCTGAAGCTTTCTTT.

This chain links TRBV5-4 with TRBJ1-4; D call uncertain. The CDR3 totals 15 residues. The ends were cut back, 5 bases at V and 2 bases at J, with 13 bases in the middle. The germline V gene encodes CDR1 SGHNT and CDR2 YYREEE (reference sequence). CDR3 sequence (DNA): TGTGCCAGCAGTCTAACCTTTGGGACTAATGAAAAACTGTTTTTT. Translating gives CASSLTFGTNEKLFF.

This sequence joins TRBV11-2 and TRBJ1-1; D unclear. The CDR3 contains 14 residues. Germline V CDR1 and CDR2: SGHAT, FQNNGV. Trimming removed 1 base at V and 1 base at J, with 7 bases between. CDR3 loop: CASSLGIQNTEAFF. The CDR3 nucleotides are TGTGCCAGCAGCTTAGGAATACAGAACACTGAAGCTTTCTTT.

This clone has just a few counts. This rearrangement joins TRBV7-2 to TRBJ2-5, with 7 bases matching TRBD1. The J segment lost 6 bases and the V segment lost 1 base, leaving 8 bases of the junction unmatched. CDR3 size: 15 residues. The germline gives CDR1 SGHTA, CDR2 FQGNSA. CDR3: CASSLGRGGSQTQYF. The CDR3 region has the DNA TGTGCCAGCAGCTTAGGGCGAGGGGGCAGTCAGACCCAGTACTTC.

This sequence joins TRBV18 and TRBJ1-1; TRBD1 might be the D (5 bases). The CDR3 totals 15 residues. The germline CDR1 and CDR2 sequences are KGHSH and LQKENI. V dropped 1 base and J dropped 0 bases, with 9 bases sitting between them. The CDR3, as DNA: TGTGCCAGCTCACCACGCGGGGGAATGAACACTGAAGCTTTCTTT. Amino acids: CASSPRGGMNTEAFF.

The J gene is TRBJ1-3, the V gene TRBV7-3; D not certain. CDR1 SGHTA and CDR2 FQGTGA come from the germline V gene. The CDR3 contains 21 residues. Trimming removed 3 bases at V and 0 bases at J, with 27 bases between. This chain's CDR3 is CASSFSPGSTFTLPSGNTIYF. CDR3 in DNA: TGTGCCAGCAGCTTTAGTCCCGGGTCCACCTTTACTCTACCCTCTGGAAACACCATATATTTT. The full variable domain, rest sourced from reference TRBV7-3 and TRBJ1-3, is GAGVSQTPSNKVTEKGKYVELRCDPISGHTALYWYRQSLGQGPEFLIYFQGTGAADDSGLPNDRFFAVRPEGSVSTLKIQRTERGDSAVYLCASSFSPGSTFTLPSGNTIYFGEGSWLTVV.

The chain joins TRBV18 to TRBJ2-3; possibly TRBD2 for D (5 bases). The CDR3 extends over 15 amino acids. Per the germline V gene, CDR1 is KGHSH and CDR2 is LQKENI. V was trimmed by 3 bases and J by 4 bases, leaving 14 bases between them. CDR3 region: CASSPRTGNADTQYF. The CDR3 nucleotides are TGTGCCAGCTCACCCCGGACGGGAAACGCAGATACGCAGTATTTT.

The chain links TRBV5-4 to TRBJ2-3; 8 nucleotides line up with TRBD2. The CDR3 is 15 amino acids. V dropped 4 bases and J dropped 5; count of bases not matched to a gene: 9. Germline-derived CDR1 and CDR2 are SGHNT and YYREEE (reference sequence). The DNA for the CDR3 is TGTGCCAGCAGCCGTAGCGGGGAGGGTCTAGATACGCAGTATTTT. It translates to CASSRSGEGLDTQYF.

V is TRBV6-5 and J is TRBJ1-2; D is possibly TRBD1 (5 bases). Germline V CDR1 and CDR2: MNHEY, SVGAGI. Trimming removed 2 bases at V and 5 bases at J, with 15 bases between. The length of the CDR3 is 15 residues. The CDR3 DNA reads TGTGCCAGCAGTTACGGTATTCAGGGTTCGTATGGCTACACCTTC. This translates into CASSYGIQGSYGYTF.

The chain links TRBV9 to TRBJ2-3; tentatively, D is TRBD2 (5 bases). The CDR3 extends over 15 amino acids. V was trimmed by 2 bases and J by 5 bases, leaving 15 bases between them. Germline lookup yields CDR1 SGDLS and CDR2 YYNGEE. In DNA form, the CDR3 reads TGTGCCAGCAGCGTTGAAACGGGGTGGGGAGATACGCAGTATTTT. Translated, it gives CASSVETGWGDTQYF. Using reference TRBV9 and TRBJ2-3 for the parts outside the CDR3, the full variable domain is DSGVTQTPKHLITATGQRVTLRCSPRSGDLSVYWYQQSLDQGLQFLIQYYNGEERAKGNILERFSAQQFPDLHSELNLSSLELGDSALYFCASSVETGWGDTQYFGPGTRLTVL.

The chain links TRBV6-6 to TRBJ1-5; D is ambiguous. The V gene lost 7 bases and the J gene lost 6 bases, with 16 bases spanning the gap. The CDR3 spans 14 residues. Germline assignment: CDR1 MNHNY and CDR2 SVGAGI (reference sequence). In nucleotides, the CDR3 is TGTGCCAGCAAACCCCTTAGGTTGGGTCAGCCCCAGCATTTT. As protein: CASKPLRLGQPQHF.

The chain uses TRBV4-2 and TRBJ2-1, with D perhaps given as TRBD1 or TRBD2 (6 bases each). This CDR3 region has 16 residues. V lost 1 base and J lost 5, with 15 bases in between. Germline V gene sequence: CDR1 LGHNA, CDR2 YNFKEQ. The CDR3 region has the DNA TGTGCCAGCAGCCAAGTGAGTGGGGGGCCCCACAATGAGCAGTTCTTC. Residues: CASSQVSGGPHNEQFF.